Listed here are 29 T cell receptor beta chains from one sample, sequenced in a study of early T cells in non-severe SARS-CoV-2 infection. MiXCR, run by TCRdb on the 5' RACE reads, gives a single entry per CDR3 protein. The table has approximately 66,000 distinct CDR3 sequences, about 13% seen once. The sample taken for sequencing was whole blood. The receptors shown here come from an adult who was a healthcare worker with PCR-confirmed SARS-CoV-2 infection or an uninfected control (not recorded which).

This chain connects TRBV5-1 to TRBJ1-4; D may be TRBD1 (6 bases). With 4 bases removed from V and 5 bases from J, the gap between germline ends came to 18 bases. This CDR3 is 16 amino acids long. Per the germline V gene, CDR1 is SGHRS and CDR2 is YFSETQ. Here the CDR3 DNA reads TGCGCCAGCAGCCAGACCCTACAGGGTTCAAATGAAAAACTGTTTTTT. Translation gives CASSQTLQGSNEKLFF.

This clonotype was observed a few times. The chain joins TRBV11-2 to TRBJ2-5; 8 bases fit TRBD1. The CDR3 sequence is 16 residues long. Germline CDR1 is SGHAT and CDR2 is FQNNGV. Trimming removed 1 base from V and 3 bases from J; junction bases left unmatched: 7. CDR3 bases: TGTGCCAGCAGCTTAGTCTTTAGACAGGGGAAAGAGACCCAGTACTTC. Amino acids: CASSLVFRQGKETQYF.

This clonotype was picked up a small number of times. DNA for the CDR3: TGCAGCGTTGCCGGCAGGGGTGTGTACGAGCAGTACTTC. Its protein product is CSVAGRGVYEQYF. The rearrangement links TRBV29-1 to TRBJ2-7; a weak D match, TRBD1 (6 bases). Trimming removed 4 bases at V and 4 bases at J, with 14 bases between. Germline V gives CDR1 SQVTM, CDR2 ANQGSEA. There are 13 residues in the CDR3.

This clonotype has just a few counts. V is TRBV6-6 and J is TRBJ2-7; TRBD1 agrees at 9 bases. Losses at the gene ends were 2 bases for V and 2 bases for J; bases not matched to a gene: 4. Per germline, CDR1 MNHNY and CDR2 SVGAGI (reference sequence). The CDR3 consists of 15 residues. The CDR3 spells CASSYTGGGTYEQYF. The CDR3 DNA is TGTGCCAGCAGTTACACAGGGGGCGGTACCTACGAGCAGTACTTC.

The V call is TRBV29-1, the J call TRBJ2-5; tentative D call: TRBD1 (6 bases). Trimming left V 3 bases short and J 2 bases short, with 7 bases between. The germline V gene encodes CDR1 SQVTM and CDR2 ANQGSEA. This CDR3 contains 12 residues. The CDR3 nucleotides read TGCAGCGTTGACAGGGGTCAAGAGACCCAGTACTTC. The encoded protein is CSVDRGQETQYF.

This clonotype was seen a few times. The chain combines TRBV20-1 with TRBJ2-3, with 8 bases aligning to TRBD2. Unmatched junction bases numbered 6, after V lost 0 bases and J lost 4 bases. Germline V gene data show CDR1 as DFQATT and CDR2 as SNEGSKA (reference sequence). The CDR3 runs to 15 residues. The DNA for the CDR3 is TGCAGTGCTAGAGATATCGCGGGAGGTGCAGATACGCAGTATTTT. Its translation: CSARDIAGGADTQYF.

This clonotype was observed a few times. The V gene is TRBV9, the J gene TRBJ2-7; D unclear. V was shortened by 3 bases and J by 3 bases, with 16 bases between the two germline ends. Germline values: CDR1 SGDLS, CDR2 YYNGEE. This CDR3 comprises 15 residues. This chain's CDR3 is CASSEADSPFYEQYF. DNA for the CDR3: TGTGCCAGCAGCGAGGCAGACTCACCATTCTACGAGCAGTACTTC.

In its sample, this clonotype was seen many times. The chain combines TRBV5-1 with TRBJ1-2; the D gene is possibly TRBD1 (6 bases). The CDR3 runs to 16 residues. Germline CDR1 SGHRS, CDR2 YFSETQ. Between the trimmed V and J ends, which lost 3 bases and 8 bases, there was a span of 23 bases. The DNA of the CDR3 is TGCGCCAGCAGCTCTACGACAGGAAGGGCTGGCCGGGGCTACACCTTC. Residues: CASSSTTGRAGRGYTF.

In this sample, this clonotype turned up many times. The chain uses TRBV14 and TRBJ1-6; 8 bases are a match to TRBD1. Germline V gives CDR1 SGHDN, CDR2 FVKESK. The ends lost 2 bases at V and 7 bases at J; junction bases unmatched: 4. This CDR3 contains 15 residues. The CDR3 here is CASSQRQGLNSPLHF. The CDR3 DNA follows: TGTGCCAGCAGCCAACGACAGGGGTTAAATTCACCCCTCCACTTT.

This clonotype was recorded a few times. J is TRBJ1-1 and V is TRBV7-2, with D possibly matching TRBD1 (6 bases). This CDR3 has 11 residues. The V end was cut by 8 bases, the J end by 7 bases, with 11 bases between. In germline, CDR1 is SGHTA, CDR2 FQGNSA. CDR3 protein: CASLRGHEAFF. The CDR3 coding sequence is TGTGCCAGCCTCAGGGGCCATGAAGCTTTCTTT.

This chain joins TRBV5-1 and TRBJ1-1; D unresolved. Germline V gene sequence: CDR1 SGHRS, CDR2 YFSETQ. CDR3 length: 15 residues. V was pared by 1 base and J by 2 bases, with 12 bases between. The DNA for the CDR3 is TGCGCCAGCAGCTTGTTTTCAGAACTCAACACTGAAGCTTTCTTT. Translated: CASSLFSELNTEAFF.

V usage is TRBV9 and J usage is TRBJ2-1, with D perhaps matching TRBD2 (7 bases). The ends were cut back, 3 bases at V and 0 bases at J, with 13 bases in the middle. Per germline, CDR1 SGDLS and CDR2 YYNGEE. The CDR3 runs to 16 residues. This CDR3 is CASSGGGRFSYNEQFF. As DNA, the CDR3 is TGTGCCAGCAGCGGCGGGGGCCGGTTCTCCTACAATGAGCAGTTCTTC.

This clonotype was detected only a few times. V usage is TRBV6-5 and J usage is TRBJ2-7, with 9 bases aligning to TRBD2. V lost 4 bases and J lost 1; bases outside the gene matches: 5. The CDR3 length is 15 residues. The germline V gene has CDR1 MNHEY and CDR2 SVGAGI. CDR3 loop: CASSLAGEPSYEQYF. The CDR3 coding sequence is TGTGCCAGCAGTTTAGCGGGAGAACCTTCCTACGAGCAGTACTTC.

In its sample, this clonotype was seen many times. The CDR3 region has the DNA TGCAGCGTTGAAGGACTAGCGGAGCAGTTCTTC. The encoded protein is CSVEGLAEQFF. The chain combines TRBV29-1 with TRBJ2-1, with 8 bases aligning to TRBD2. This CDR3 has 11 amino acids. Germline assignment: CDR1 SQVTM and CDR2 ANQGSEA. With V trimmed by 1 base and J by 10 bases, 0 bases remained unmatched.

The chain joins TRBV18 to TRBJ2-1; D call uncertain. Germline CDR1 reads KGHSH; CDR2 reads LQKENI. Trimming took 2 bases from V and 7 from J, leaving 6 bases between them. This CDR3 comprises 12 residues. The CDR3 region is CASSPGRNEQFF. CDR3 nucleotide sequence: TGTGCCAGCTCACCAGGACGGAATGAGCAGTTCTTC.

CDR3 coding DNA: TGTGCCAGCAGCGGCAGACAGGGGAACACTGAAGCTTTCTTT. Translating gives CASSGRQGNTEAFF. The V call is TRBV7-8, the J call TRBJ1-1; 7 bases align to TRBD1. V was pared by 5 bases and J by 1 base, with 4 bases of the junction left unmatched. Looked up from germline, CDR1 is SGHVS and CDR2 is FQNEAQ. This CDR3 is 14 amino acids long.

This clonotype turned up a few times. The genes are TRBV13 and TRBJ2-2, with a possible D match to TRBD1 (5 bases). Deletions cut 3 bases from V and 0 bases from J, with 11 bases between. Germline values: CDR1 PRHDT, CDR2 FYEKMQ (reference sequence). The CDR3 covers 16 residues. CDR3 residues: CASSLGRVANTGELFF. The CDR3 coding sequence is TGTGCCAGCAGCTTGGGCAGGGTCGCGAACACCGGGGAGCTGTTTTTT.

The V call is TRBV7-3, the J call TRBJ2-3; 9 positions match TRBD2. There are 13 residues in the CDR3. Germline CDR1 SGHTA, CDR2 FQGTGA. V gave up 5 bases and J gave up 3 bases; unmatched junction bases: 0. The CDR3 loop reads CASSSGGTDTQYF. In nucleotides, the CDR3 is TGTGCCAGCAGCAGCGGGGGGACAGATACGCAGTATTTT.

The chain combines TRBV18 with TRBJ1-5; unclear D gene. Germline-derived CDR1 and CDR2 are KGHSH and LQKENI. This CDR3 is 16 amino acids long. V was pared by 0 bases and J by 3 bases, with 12 bases between. For the CDR3, the DNA is TGTGCCAGCTCACCACCGAGTAGCCCTCCCAATCAGCCCCAGCATTTT. Translated: CASSPPSSPPNQPQHF. Based on the CDR3 plus reference TRBV18 and TRBJ1-5, the full variable domain is NAGVMQNPRHLVRRRGQEARLRCSPMKGHSHVYWYRQLPEEGLKFMVYLQKENIIDESGMPKERFSAEFPKEGPSILRIQQVVRGDSAAYFCASSPPSSPPNQPQHFGDGTRLSIL.

In its sample, this clonotype was seen a few times. V and J are TRBV18 and TRBJ2-7; TRBD2 agrees at 9 bases. The V segment lost 3 bases and the J segment 4 bases; nucleotides outside the gene matches: 4. The length of the CDR3 is 14 residues. CDR1 and CDR2 (germline): KGHSH, LQKENI. CDR3 coding DNA: TGTGCCAGCTCACCGGGGGGACTAGCTTACGAGCAGTACTTC. This translates into CASSPGGLAYEQYF.

The chain uses TRBV5-5 and TRBJ2-3; TRBD2 aligns across 7 bases. The J segment lost 5 bases and the V segment lost 4 bases, leaving 13 bases of the junction unmatched. The CDR3 extends over 16 amino acids. Looked up from germline, CDR1 is SGHKS and CDR2 is YYEKEE (reference sequence). The CDR3: CASSRQAGLVGDTQYF. CDR3 sequence (DNA): TGTGCCAGCAGCCGGCAAGCGGGGCTGGTTGGAGATACGCAGTATTTT. Looking up the rest from reference TRBV5-5 and TRBJ2-3 gives the full variable domain: DAGVTQSPTHLIKTRGQQVTLRCSPISGHKSVSWYQQVLGQGPQFIFQYYEKEERGRGNFPDRFSARQFPNYSSELNVNALLLGDSALYLCASSRQAGLVGDTQYFGPGTRLTVL.

The sample holds a few counts of this clonotype. CDR3 amino acids: CASSQVPRAYEQYF. Here the CDR3 DNA reads TGTGCCAGCAGCCAAGTTCCCAGGGCCTACGAGCAGTACTTC. J is TRBJ2-7 and V is TRBV14; perhaps TRBD1 as D (5 bases). This CDR3 contains 14 residues. CDR1 is SGHDN, CDR2 FVKESK, per germline. The V gene lost 1 base and the J gene lost 2 bases, with 9 bases spanning the gap. Full variable domain (rest looked up from reference TRBV14 and TRBJ2-7): EAGVTQFPSHSVIEKGQTVTLRCDPISGHDNLYWYRRVMGKEIKFLLHFVKESKQDESGMPNNRFLAERTGGTYSTLKVQPAELEDSGVYFCASSQVPRAYEQYFGPGTRLTVT.

V is TRBV30 and J is TRBJ2-3; 7 bases map to TRBD2. In germline, CDR1 is GTSNPN, CDR2 SVGIG (reference sequence). The CDR3 loop spans 16 amino acids. J was trimmed by 4 bases and V by 2 bases; bases with no gene match: 12. The CDR3: CAWSPRGVDLSDTQYF. CDR3 coding DNA: TGTGCCTGGAGTCCCCGGGGGGTTGATTTGTCAGATACGCAGTATTTT.

This clonotype was recorded a few times. V usage is TRBV20-1 and J usage is TRBJ1-4; unclear D gene. The germline gives CDR1 DFQATT, CDR2 SNEGSKA (reference sequence). V lost 0 bases and J lost 3, with 8 bases in between. This CDR3 is 14 amino acids long. The CDR3 is CSARDWQPNEKLFF. CDR3 nucleotide sequence: TGCAGTGCTAGAGATTGGCAGCCTAATGAAAAACTGTTTTTT.

This rearrangement joins TRBV18 to TRBJ1-6; D is ambiguous. CDR3 length equals 15 residues. Germline CDR1 is KGHSH and CDR2 is LQKENI. Trimming cost V 3 bases and J 8 bases, with 14 bases left between them. The CDR3 nucleotides read TGTGCCAGCTCACCGGGGAGGGCCTTGGATTCACCCCTCCACTTT. Translation gives CASSPGRALDSPLHF.

The rearrangement joins TRBV5-1 to TRBJ2-7; no clear D. Per germline, CDR1 SGHRS and CDR2 YFSETQ. Trimming shortened V by 4 bases and J by 0 bases, and 20 bases separated the two germline ends. CDR3 size: 17 residues. This CDR3 reads CASSMPDAGLSSYEQYF. CDR3 DNA sequence: TGCGCCAGCAGCATGCCCGACGCCGGGTTGAGCTCCTACGAGCAGTACTTC. Complete variable domain (other parts from reference TRBV5-1 and TRBJ2-7): KAGVTQTPRYLIKTRGQQVTLSCSPISGHRSVSWYQQTPGQGLQFLFEYFSETQRNKGNFPGRFSGRQFSNSRSEMNVSTLELGDSALYLCASSMPDAGLSSYEQYFGPGTRLTVT.

The V call is TRBV7-3, the J call TRBJ2-1; tentatively, D is TRBD1 (5 bases). Germline CDR1 SGHTA, CDR2 FQGTGA. The CDR3 loop spans 14 amino acids. Trimming pared 5 bases from V and 6 bases from J, leaving 14 bases between. CDR3 in amino acids: CASSPGAGINEQFF. DNA of the CDR3: TGTGCCAGCAGCCCTGGGGCAGGTATCAATGAGCAGTTCTTC.

This clonotype came up many times. The chain joins TRBV20-1 to TRBJ1-5, with 8 bases aligning to TRBD1. CDR1 DFQATT and CDR2 SNEGSKA come from the germline V gene (reference sequence). This CDR3 spans 12 amino acids. Losses at the gene ends were 5 bases for V and 6 bases for J; bases not matched to a gene: 3. DNA of the CDR3: TGCAGTGCTCGACAGGGGATTCAGCCCCAGCATTTT. It codes for CSARQGIQPQHF.

Many counts were recorded for this clonotype. The chain carries TRBV20-1 and TRBJ2-2, with 8 nucleotides matching TRBD2. Looked up from germline, CDR1 is DFQATT and CDR2 is SNEGSKA (reference sequence). The CDR3 extends over 16 amino acids. The J segment lost 2 bases and the V segment lost 8 bases, leaving 13 bases of the junction unmatched. In nucleotides, the CDR3 is TGCAGTATTCCCGGTGGGGCGGGGGGTAACACCGGGGAGCTGTTTTTT. Translating gives CSIPGGAGGNTGELFF.